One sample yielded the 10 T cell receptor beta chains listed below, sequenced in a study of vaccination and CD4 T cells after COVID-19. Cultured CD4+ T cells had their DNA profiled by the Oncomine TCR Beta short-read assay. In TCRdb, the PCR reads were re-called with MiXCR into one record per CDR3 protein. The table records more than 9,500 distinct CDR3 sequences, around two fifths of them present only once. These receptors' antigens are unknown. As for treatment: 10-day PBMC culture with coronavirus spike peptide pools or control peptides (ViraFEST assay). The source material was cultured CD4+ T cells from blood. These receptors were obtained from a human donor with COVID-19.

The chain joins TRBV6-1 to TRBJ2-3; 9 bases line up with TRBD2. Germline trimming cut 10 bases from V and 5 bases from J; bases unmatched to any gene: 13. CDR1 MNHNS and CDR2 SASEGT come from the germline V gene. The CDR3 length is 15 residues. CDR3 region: CAIRNSGGLGDTQYF. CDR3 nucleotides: TGTGCCATCAGGAATAGCGGGGGACTGGGAGATACGCAGTATTTT.

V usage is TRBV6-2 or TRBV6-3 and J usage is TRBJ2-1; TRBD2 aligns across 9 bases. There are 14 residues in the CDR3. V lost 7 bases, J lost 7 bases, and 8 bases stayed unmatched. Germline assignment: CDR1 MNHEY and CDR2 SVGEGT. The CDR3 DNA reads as TGTGCCAGCACCATCTCGGCGGGGGGGAATGAGCAGTTCTTC. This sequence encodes CASTISAGGNEQFF.

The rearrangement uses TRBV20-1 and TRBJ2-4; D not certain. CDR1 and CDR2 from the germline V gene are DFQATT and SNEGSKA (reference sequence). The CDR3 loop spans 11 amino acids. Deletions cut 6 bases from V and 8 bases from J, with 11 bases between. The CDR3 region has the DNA TGCAGTGCGCCTTATGGGGACATTCAGTACTTC. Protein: CSAPYGDIQYF.

Here the CDR3 reads CASSVVDRAFSYEQYF. The CDR3 bases are TGTGCCAGCAGTGTAGTGGACAGGGCTTTCTCCTACGAGCAGTACTTC. The chain uses TRBV6-2 or TRBV6-3 and TRBJ2-7, with 8 bases matching TRBD1. With V trimmed by 5 bases and J by 0 bases, 9 bases remained unmatched. This CDR3 has 16 residues. Germline V gene data show CDR1 as MNHEY and CDR2 as SVGEGT.

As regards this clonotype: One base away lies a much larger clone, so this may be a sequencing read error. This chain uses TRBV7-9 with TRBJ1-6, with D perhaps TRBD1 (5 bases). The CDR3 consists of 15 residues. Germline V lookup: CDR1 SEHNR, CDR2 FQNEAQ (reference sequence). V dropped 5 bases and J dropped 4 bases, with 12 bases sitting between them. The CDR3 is CASSQAGTYNSPLHF. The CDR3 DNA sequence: TGTGCCAGCAGCCAGGCGGGGACGTATAATTCACCCCTCCACTTT.

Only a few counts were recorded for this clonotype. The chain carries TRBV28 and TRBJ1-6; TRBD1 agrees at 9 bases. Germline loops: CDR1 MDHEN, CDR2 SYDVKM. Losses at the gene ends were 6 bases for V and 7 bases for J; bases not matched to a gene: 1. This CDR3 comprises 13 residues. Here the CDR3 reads CASSGQGNSPLHF. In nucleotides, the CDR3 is TGTGCCAGCAGCGGACAGGGGAATTCACCCCTCCACTTT.

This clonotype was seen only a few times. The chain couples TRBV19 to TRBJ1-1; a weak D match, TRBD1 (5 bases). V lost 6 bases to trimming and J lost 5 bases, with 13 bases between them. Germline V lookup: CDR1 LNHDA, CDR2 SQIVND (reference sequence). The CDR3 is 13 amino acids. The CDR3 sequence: CASRDTMGTEAFF. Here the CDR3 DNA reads TGTGCCAGTAGGGACACAATGGGGACTGAAGCTTTCTTT.

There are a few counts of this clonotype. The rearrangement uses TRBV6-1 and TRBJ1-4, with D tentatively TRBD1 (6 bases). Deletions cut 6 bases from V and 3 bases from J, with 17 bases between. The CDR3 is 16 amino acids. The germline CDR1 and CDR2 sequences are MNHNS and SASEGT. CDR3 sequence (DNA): TGTGCCAGCAGCCCCGGGGGGGGCGCGGCTAATGAAAAACTGTTTTTT. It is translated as CASSPGGGAANEKLFF.

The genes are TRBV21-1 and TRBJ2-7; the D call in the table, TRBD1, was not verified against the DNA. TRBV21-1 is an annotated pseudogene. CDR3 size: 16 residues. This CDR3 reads CASSPRSGQGSYEQYF. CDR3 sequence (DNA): TGTGCCAGCAGCCCAAGGAGTGGACAGGGGTCCTACGAGCAGTACTTC.

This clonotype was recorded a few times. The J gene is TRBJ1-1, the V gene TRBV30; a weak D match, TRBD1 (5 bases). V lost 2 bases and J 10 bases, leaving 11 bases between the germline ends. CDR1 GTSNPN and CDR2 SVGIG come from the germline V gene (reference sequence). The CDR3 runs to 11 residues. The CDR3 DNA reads TGTGCCTGGAGTTTGCGGCAGGGAGCTTTCTTT. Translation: CAWSLRQGAFF. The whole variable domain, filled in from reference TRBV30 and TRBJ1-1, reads SQTIHQWPATLVQPVGSPLSLECTVEGTSNPNLYWYRQAAGRGLQLLFYSVGIGQISSEVPQNLSASRPQDRQFILSSKKLLLSDSGFYLCAWSLRQGAFFGQGTRLTVV.